This T cell receptor beta chain was sequenced during a study of shared clonotypes between healthy human individuals (dated by TCRdb to the early 2020s). The study in broad terms: A couple of women and a few men aged 18 to 49 years were included in the cohort. For each donor, CD4 naive and CD4 memory were each run on three plates, CD8 naive on two plates, and CD8 memory on one plate. The study deeply sequenced blood TCR repertoires of five healthy adults to estimate repertoire size and the extent of clonotype sharing between individuals. Libraries were prepared and TCR repertoires were sequenced by different laboratories using diverse techniques, in order to increase sequencing depth and limit assay-specific biases. Per donor, leukapheresis produced somewhere between about 0.8 and 9 billion PBMCs.

Using the deep immunoSEQ assay, multiplex PCR amplified TCR CDR3 regions from genomic DNA. Extracted genomic DNA from each cell subset was distributed evenly across all wells of several immunoSEQ 96-well plates, and each plate was treated as a replicate. For sorted subsets, each replicate PCR was loaded with 200 ng genomic DNA, equivalent to roughly 30,000 T cell genomes. Purified libraries were measured with a Qubit 3.0 fluorometer, size-checked on a Bioanalyzer 2100, and measured again with the KAPA Library Quantification kit. Every immunoSEQ 96-well plate was sequenced on a separate single-read 150-cycle Illumina NextSeq 550 flow cell. For the original study's pipeline: Because the immunoSEQ output included only junctional sequences and no quality scores, the filtering could not be the same as the filtering used for full-length reads. Sequences were annotated with PyIR, a Python wrapper for IgBLAST v1.9, and V/J genes and CDR3 were assigned using IMGT germline references. Reads were removed for weak V/J assignments (E-value above 1e-6), missing CDR3, stop codons, out-of-frame junctions, or ambiguous translated residues. V3J clonotypes were defined as sequences sharing an identical inferred V gene, J gene, and CDR3 amino acid sequence. To compute the percentage overlap between repertoires, the number of shared unique clonotypes was divided by the size of the smaller repertoire. RTK rarefaction, the Chao1 estimator, and Recon v2.1 estimates of unobserved clonotypes were used to assess repertoire richness. OLGA was used to compute generation probabilities for all TCRbeta clonotypes that the gDNA method yielded from a handful of donors. TCRdb re-hosts the immuneACCESS table, in-frame sequences only. Its copies lack some clones; in the studies checked, an unresolved V gene accounts for under half of them, and the cause for the rest is not known. That table supplies the V and J calls and clone size; D and trimming were determined from the DNA. The sample profile shows about 1.5 million clones; 95% to 99% of them were found once. Of the sample, approximately 0.44% falls within the top ten clones.

The research as a whole found: The small number of donors limited the genetic and exposure-history diversity represented. Compared with non-shared clonotypes, clonotypes shared by all four sorted-subset donors had higher generation probabilities. Sampling was restricted to blood, and TCR repertoires in tissue are likely to differ from TCR repertoires in blood. Based on pairwise subsampling, the degree of clonotype sharing among donors was expected to be affected by sequencing depth. Sharing across a few donors was observed for around 5% of naive CD4, 3% to 3.5% of naive CD8, over 2% of memory CD4, and roughly 0.4% of memory CD8 clonotypes. Even with the large sequencing depth, rarefaction of the sorted-subset datasets indicated that sequencing was incomplete. Naive subsets generally had larger estimated clonotype richness than memory subsets did.

A word on this clone: It has no known antigen specificity. One base away there is no much larger clone; base qualities are not given.

Donors were healthy HIV-negative adults with no recently reported acute infections or vaccinations. Only Caucasian adults living in Nashville, Tennessee, USA were represented among the donors. CD4+ T cells were enriched by magnetic negative selection; naive cells were then positively selected on CD45RA, and the negative fraction formed the memory subset. After blood collection by leukapheresis, PBMCs were isolated using Ficoll-Histopaque density gradient centrifugation and then cryopreserved in the vapor phase of liquid nitrogen. Analytical flow cytometry was used to check the purity and quantity of every magnetically sorted T cell population. Genomic DNA was isolated from each sorted fraction and quantified by UV absorbance on a Nanodrop 2000c. Based on the germline V gene, the CDR1 and CDR2 sequences are MNHNS and SASEGT. V is pruned by 4 bases and J by 4 bases, leaving 16 bases of the junction without a gene match. The cysteine opens and the phenylalanine closes a CDR3 of 19 amino acids. The retained sequence is limited to the CDR3, 57 bases, with the frame set at the first base.

This chain joins TRBV6-1 to TRBJ2-2; 9 junctional bases match TRBD2. This TCR came from a man aged 25 to 40 in good health. The sample consisted of naive CD4+ T cells sorted from blood. This specimen's cell subset or site label, per the study, means: CD45RA+ positively selected. CDR3 sequence: CASSGFSGRVDVVTGELFF. DNA sequence: TGTGCCAGCAGTGGGTTTAGCGGGAGAGTTGACGTTGTCACCGGGGAGCTGTTTTTT.